The next 9 T cell receptor beta chains were all read from a single sample in a study of blood T cell repertoires in COVID-19. Clones were read by immunoSEQ multiplex PCR, and TCRdb kept only the in-frame ones, dropping some. The sample lists about 330,000 clones; 85% were seen once. Sample: peripheral blood. The receptors shown here come from a human donor in a cohort sampled during active COVID-19.

This clone was picked up one time. The V call is TRBV5-4, the J call TRBJ2-2; 10 bases agree with TRBD2. In germline, CDR1 is SGHNT, CDR2 YYREEE (reference sequence). Germline trimming cut 4 bases from V and 2 bases from J; bases unmatched to any gene: 5. The CDR3 totals 16 residues. The CDR3 coding sequence is TGTGCCAGCAGCCCTCTAGCGGGGGCAAACACCGGGGAGCTGTTTTTT. Translated: CASSPLAGANTGELFF.

The rearrangement links TRBV12-3 or TRBV12-4 to TRBJ1-6; 8 bases match TRBD1. The CDR3 has 13 amino acids. J lost 7 bases, V lost 7 bases, and 3 bases had no gene match. CDR3 protein: CASTRDRNSPLHF. The CDR3 nucleotides read TGTGCCAGCACCCGGGACAGGAATTCACCCCTCCACTTT.

In its sample, this clone was seen a few times. V usage is TRBV24-1 and J usage is TRBJ1-2; possible D gene TRBD1, 6 bases. Looked up from germline, CDR1 is KGHDR and CDR2 is SFDVKD. The CDR3 is 16 residues long. V lost 2 bases and J 1 base, leaving 13 bases between the germline ends. The CDR3 reads CATSDSRTAFNYGYTF. As DNA, the CDR3 is TGTGCCACCAGTGATTCCCGGACAGCCTTTAACTATGGCTACACCTTC.

The CDR3 region has the DNA TGTGCCAGCAGCCAAGATGATCTGTACGGGAGGAATGAGCAGTTCTTC. Translated, it gives CASSQDDLYGRNEQFF. The J gene is TRBJ2-1, the V gene TRBV4-2, with TRBD2 matching over 7 bases. CDR1 and CDR2 from the germline V gene are LGHNA and YNFKEQ. The CDR3 contains 16 residues. V shed 0 bases, J shed 7 bases, and the junction held 9 bases outside the gene matches.

This clone was seen only a few times. This chain links TRBV5-6 with TRBJ2-7; D is uncertain. The V gene lost 0 bases and the J gene lost 2 bases, with 3 bases spanning the gap. Germline V gene sequence: CDR1 SGHDT, CDR2 YYEEEE. CDR3 length: 12 amino acids. The CDR3 nucleotides read TGTGCCAGCAGCTTGGCCACCTACGAGCAGTACTTC. Translated: CASSLATYEQYF. Supplemented by reference TRBV5-6 and TRBJ2-7, the full variable domain reads DAGVTQSPTHLIKTRGQQVTLRCSPKSGHDTVSWYQQALGQGPQFIFQYYEEEERQRGNFPDRFSGHQFPNYSSELNVNALLLGDSALYLCASSLATYEQYFGPGTRLTVT.

The CDR3 is CASSLGEGGYGYTF. The CDR3 bases are TGCGCCAGCAGCTTGGGGGAGGGAGGATATGGCTACACCTTC. The V call is TRBV5-1, the J call TRBJ1-2, with D unclear. The length of the CDR3 is 14 residues. The germline V and J ends were trimmed by 0 bases and 5 bases, with 11 bases remaining between them. Germline CDR1 is SGHRS and CDR2 is YFSETQ.

This chain links TRBV3-1 (or the pseudogene TRBV3-2) with TRBJ2-5, with 8 bases that match TRBD2. V gave up 7 bases and J gave up 4 bases; unmatched junction bases: 8. CDR1 is LGHDT, CDR2 YNNKEL, per germline (reference sequence). The CDR3 runs 14 residues. The CDR3 sequence: CASTRGGPVETQYF. Written as DNA, the CDR3 is TGTGCCAGCACCCGGGGGGGCCCTGTAGAGACCCAGTACTTC.

This clone was observed a single time. The chain links TRBV9 to TRBJ2-5; maybe TRBD2 (5 bases). CDR3 size: 12 residues. Looked up from germline, CDR1 is SGDLS and CDR2 is YYNGEE. The V gene lost 3 bases and the J gene lost 9 bases, with 12 bases spanning the gap. In DNA form, the CDR3 reads TGTGCCAGCAGCGCCGGACTCCGGTCCCAGTACTTC. As protein: CASSAGLRSQYF.

This chain links TRBV5-1 with TRBJ2-3; 7 nucleotides align to TRBD2. CDR3 length: 16 amino acids. Germline CDR1 is SGHRS and CDR2 is YFSETQ. Unmatched junction bases numbered 10, after V lost 0 bases and J lost 6 bases. CDR3 region: CASSLALWGGTDTQYF. In DNA, the CDR3 is TGCGCCAGCAGCTTGGCCTTGTGGGGGGGAACGGATACGCAGTATTTT.